This passage covers 29 T cell receptor beta chains from one sample sequenced in a study of blood T cell repertoires in COVID-19. Assay used: immunoSEQ multiplex PCR; TCRdb lists only in-frame clones, some missing. The sample has about 230,000 clones; approximately 89% are singletons. What was sequenced was PBMCs or T cells enriched from blood (not recorded which). Receptor source: a woman aged 30 to 39 with acute COVID-19.

The chain joins TRBV15 to TRBJ1-3; perhaps TRBD1 as D (5 bases). The length of the CDR3 is 19 residues. The germline gives CDR1 LNHNV, CDR2 YYDKDF (reference sequence). V was pared by 0 bases and J by 0 bases, with 18 bases between. The CDR3 DNA reads as TGTGCCACCAGCAGAGATCGACTCCCTAGGGGATACTCTGGAAACACCATATATTTT. This codes for CATSRDRLPRGYSGNTIYF.

The chain has TRBV6-2 or TRBV6-3 and TRBJ1-1; D gene unclear. The CDR3 sequence is 14 residues long. Germline V gene sequence: CDR1 MNHEY, CDR2 SVGEGT. V was pared by 2 bases and J by 6 bases, with 13 bases between. The CDR3 DNA reads TGTGCCAGCAGTTACGTAGCGGGGATCGCTGAAGCTTTCTTT. It codes for CASSYVAGIAEAFF.

The rearrangement uses TRBV4-1 and TRBJ1-6; tentatively, D is TRBD1 (6 bases). The germline V gene encodes CDR1 MGHRA and CDR2 YSYEKL. Trimming pared 0 bases from V and 9 bases from J, leaving 12 bases between. CDR3 length: 15 amino acids. CDR3 in DNA: TGCGCCAGCAGCCAAGACCCAGGGGTCTCTTCACCCCTCCACTTT. It specifies CASSQDPGVSSPLHF.

This sequence joins TRBV27 and TRBJ1-1; 7 bases match TRBD1. This CDR3 is 14 amino acids long. Germline V gives CDR1 MNHEY, CDR2 SMNVEV (reference sequence). Losses at the gene ends were 3 bases for V and 6 bases for J; bases not matched to a gene: 7. CDR3 in amino acids: CASSLGRDRSEAFF. The DNA of the CDR3 is TGTGCCAGCAGTTTGGGCCGGGACAGATCTGAAGCTTTCTTT.

This sequence joins TRBV19 and TRBJ1-2; the match to TRBD1 covers 10 bases. The CDR3 extends over 15 amino acids. J lost 4 bases, V lost 2 bases, and 4 bases had no gene match. Germline CDR1 LNHDA, CDR2 SQIVND (reference sequence). The CDR3 DNA sequence: TGTGCCAGTAGTATACGACAGGGGGCCTCCTATGGCTACACCTTC. Translated: CASSIRQGASYGYTF.

The CDR3 region has the DNA TGTGCCACCAGCCGGGGACAGGCCTATAATTCACCCCTCCACTTT. It specifies CATSRGQAYNSPLHF. The J gene is TRBJ1-6, the V gene TRBV15; 8 nucleotides line up with TRBD1. After removal of 5 bases from V and 2 bases from J, the junction contained 2 bases not matched to a gene. The germline V gene encodes CDR1 LNHNV and CDR2 YYDKDF (reference sequence). The length of the CDR3 is 15 residues.

This clone was seen a single time. The rearrangement uses TRBV5-1 and TRBJ2-5; 7 bases match TRBD2. The CDR3 spans 16 residues. The germline V gene has CDR1 SGHRS and CDR2 YFSETQ. After removal of 0 bases from V and 0 bases from J, the junction contained 5 bases not matched to a gene. The CDR3 here is CASSLAPRGDQETQYF. DNA for the CDR3: TGCGCCAGCAGCTTGGCCCCTCGGGGGGACCAAGAGACCCAGTACTTC.

On this clone: At one end the junction does not follow the germline gene, possibly because of a read error. The chain is built from TRBV6-6 and TRBJ1-6; D is ambiguous. The CDR3 runs 14 residues. In germline, CDR1 is MNHNY, CDR2 SVGAGI (reference sequence). Here the CDR3 reads CASSYSSFNSPLHF. The CDR3 nucleotides read TGTGCCAGCAGTTACTCTTCCTTTAATTCACCCCTCCACTTT.

V and J are TRBV9 and TRBJ1-5, with 8 bases fitting TRBD1. Germline V gives CDR1 SGDLS, CDR2 YYNGEE. The V gene end was trimmed by 4 bases and the J gene end by 6 bases; junction bases not matched to a gene: 9. CDR3 length equals 15 residues. CDR3 in DNA: TGTGCCAGCAGCACAACCGGGACAGGAGTTCAGCCCCAGCATTTT. Protein: CASSTTGTGVQPQHF.

The chain uses TRBV25-1 and TRBJ1-2; D possibly corresponds to TRBD1 (5 bases). Germline CDR1 is MGHDK and CDR2 is SYGVNS. The CDR3 runs to 15 residues. V was clipped by 1 base and J by 5 bases, with 14 bases between them. The CDR3 spells CASSESWVGGYGYTF. CDR3 nucleotides: TGTGCCAGCAGTGAATCGTGGGTCGGGGGGTATGGCTACACCTTC.

The chain recombines TRBV7-9 with TRBJ1-2; no clear D. This CDR3 contains 13 residues. Between the trimmed V and J ends, which lost 5 bases and 7 bases, there was a span of 14 bases. Germline loops: CDR1 SEHNR, CDR2 FQNEAQ (reference sequence). Here the CDR3 reads CASSHAGVSGYTF. The CDR3 DNA reads as TGTGCCAGCAGCCACGCGGGCGTTTCTGGCTACACCTTC.

J is TRBJ1-1 and V is TRBV3-1 (or the pseudogene TRBV3-2), with D perhaps TRBD1 (5 bases). Germline assignment: CDR1 LGHDT and CDR2 YNNKEL (reference sequence). The germline V and J ends were trimmed by 3 bases and 7 bases, with 9 bases remaining between them. The CDR3 runs 12 residues. The CDR3 sequence: CASSQGTFEAFF. DNA of the CDR3: TGTGCCAGCAGCCAGGGGACTTTTGAAGCTTTCTTT.

This rearrangement joins TRBV27 to TRBJ1-3, with a possible D match to TRBD1 (6 bases). The germline V gene has CDR1 MNHEY and CDR2 SMNVEV (reference sequence). The CDR3 consists of 14 residues. V lost 2 bases and J 4 bases, leaving 9 bases between the germline ends. CDR3 loop: CASSLQGPGNTIYF. CDR3 nucleotide sequence: TGTGCCAGCAGTTTACAGGGGCCGGGAAACACCATATATTTT.

CDR3 DNA sequence: TGTGCCAGCAGCTTACGACTAGCGGCTTACGAGCAGTACTTC. This encodes CASSLRLAAYEQYF. This chain connects TRBV11-2 to TRBJ2-7; 9 bases are a match to TRBD2. This CDR3 is 14 amino acids long. Germline CDR1 and CDR2: SGHAT and FQNNGV. V was pared by 2 bases and J by 4 bases, with 3 bases of the junction left unmatched.

Here the CDR3 reads CASSEAGSNQPQHF. The CDR3, as DNA: TGTGCCAGCAGTGAAGCAGGCAGCAATCAGCCCCAGCATTTT. This chain connects TRBV25-1 to TRBJ1-5; D is ambiguous. V lost 2 bases to trimming and J lost 1 base, with 6 bases between them. This CDR3 is built from 14 residues. Germline assignment: CDR1 MGHDK and CDR2 SYGVNS.

The chain joins TRBV5-1 to TRBJ1-5; 8 nucleotides align to TRBD1. CDR1 SGHRS and CDR2 YFSETQ come from the germline V gene. Trimming took 0 bases from V and 4 from J; bases not matched to a gene: 6. This CDR3 comprises 16 residues. CDR3 nucleotides: TGCGCCAGCAGCTTGGAAGGGACAGGTGGGAATCAGCCCCAGCATTTT. It translates to CASSLEGTGGNQPQHF.

The chain uses TRBV30 and TRBJ2-1; 9 nucleotides line up with TRBD1. Looked up from germline, CDR1 is GTSNPN and CDR2 is SVGIG (reference sequence). This CDR3 is built from 16 residues. Trimming took 5 bases from V and 4 from J; bases not matched to a gene: 12. The CDR3 coding sequence is TGTGCCTGGTATCCTCCGGGACAGGGCTTTTACAATGAGCAGTTCTTC. This translates into CAWYPPGQGFYNEQFF. Full variable domain (remainder filled in from reference TRBV30 and TRBJ2-1): SQTIHQWPATLVQPVGSPLSLECTVEGTSNPNLYWYRQAAGRGLQLLFYSVGIGQISSEVPQNLSASRPQDRQFILSSKKLLLSDSGFYLCAWYPPGQGFYNEQFFGPGTRLTVL.

The V gene is TRBV5-4, the J gene TRBJ2-3, with D hard to call. CDR3 length: 13 amino acids. Germline CDR1 and CDR2: SGHNT and YYREEE (reference sequence). V dropped 4 bases and J dropped 1 base, with 7 bases sitting between them. DNA for the CDR3: TGTGCCAGCAGCCTATCCCGCACAGATACGCAGTATTTT. As protein: CASSLSRTDTQYF.

The V call is TRBV14, the J call TRBJ1-1, with TRBD1 matching 12 bases. The CDR3 sequence is 18 residues long. Germline CDR1 and CDR2: SGHDN and FVKESK. V was clipped by 4 bases and J by 1 base; unmatched bases: 10. CDR3 in DNA: TGTGCCAGCAGCCCCAACCCGGGACAGGGGGCCGAGAACACTGAAGCTTTCTTT. This sequence encodes CASSPNPGQGAENTEAFF.

The chain combines TRBV29-1 with TRBJ2-5; D not resolved. V shed 6 bases and J shed 1 base, with 6 bases lying between them. The CDR3 totals 11 residues. CDR1 and CDR2 (germline): SQVTM, ANQGSEA. In DNA, the CDR3 is TGCAGCGTGAACATCCAAGAGACCCAGTACTTC. As protein: CSVNIQETQYF.

This clone appeared a few times. This chain uses TRBV28 with TRBJ1-1; D unclear. Trimming took 4 bases from V and 10 from J, leaving 22 bases between them. The CDR3 length is 15 residues. The germline V gene has CDR1 MDHEN and CDR2 SYDVKM. The CDR3 reads CASSSPRALGRGAFF. For the CDR3, the DNA is TGTGCCAGCAGTTCTCCGAGGGCCTTGGGCCGGGGAGCTTTCTTT.

The gene calls are TRBV5-4 and TRBJ2-7; a possible D gene is TRBD2 (6 bases). The CDR3 runs 15 residues. Germline-derived CDR1 and CDR2 are SGHNT and YYREEE (reference sequence). V lost 3 bases and J lost 3, with 16 bases in between. CDR3 DNA sequence: TGTGCCAGCAGCTGGGGAGGCCAAATACTCTACGAGCAGTACTTC. Its protein product is CASSWGGQILYEQYF. The full variable domain, completed using reference TRBV5-4 and TRBJ2-7, is ETGVTQSPTHLIKTRGQQVTLRCSSQSGHNTVSWYQQALGQGPQFIFQYYREEENGRGNFPPRFSGLQFPNYSSELNVNALELDDSALYLCASSWGGQILYEQYFGPGTRLTVT.

V gene TRBV11-3 combines with J gene TRBJ2-1; TRBD1 might be the D (5 bases). V shed 5 bases and J shed 6 bases, with 14 bases lying between them. The CDR3 runs 14 residues. Germline CDR1 and CDR2: SGHNT and YENEEA. CDR3 protein: CASSPGRVSNEQFF. CDR3 bases: TGTGCCAGCAGCCCCGGCAGGGTTAGCAATGAGCAGTTCTTC.

The sample holds one count of this clone. V usage is TRBV27 and J usage is TRBJ1-1, with 11 bases aligning to TRBD1. Germline CDR1 MNHEY, CDR2 SMNVEV (reference sequence). V trimming: 5 bases; J trimming: 5 bases; junction bases outside the gene matches: 7. This CDR3 is 15 amino acids long. The CDR3 DNA sequence: TGTGCCAGCAGTGGAGGACAGGGGGCGCTTACTGAAGCTTTCTTT. Its protein product is CASSGGQGALTEAFF.

CDR3 sequence: CASSQDDIPEEGLFF. The DNA of the CDR3 is TGTGCCAGCAGCCAAGATGATATCCCGGAGGAAGGGCTGTTTTTT. The chain uses TRBV3-1 (or the pseudogene TRBV3-2) and TRBJ1-4, with no clear D. In germline, CDR1 is LGHDT, CDR2 YNNKEL (reference sequence). The CDR3 spans 15 residues. V was pared by 0 bases and J by 14 bases, with 19 bases between.

This chain joins TRBV5-1 and TRBJ2-1; D perhaps matches TRBD2 (5 bases). The V gene lost 0 bases and the J gene lost 2 bases, with 9 bases spanning the gap. This CDR3 comprises 15 residues. In germline, CDR1 is SGHRS, CDR2 YFSETQ. The DNA of the CDR3 is TGCGCCAGCAGCTTGGAACTAGGTACCTACAATGAGCAGTTCTTC. Translated: CASSLELGTYNEQFF.

The chain employs TRBV7-8 and TRBJ1-2; D is ambiguous. Germline-derived CDR1 and CDR2 are SGHVS and FQNEAQ. The CDR3 runs 18 residues. V dropped 5 bases and J dropped 2 bases, with 24 bases sitting between them. The CDR3 is CASSPARVAFGLNYGYTF. CDR3 in DNA: TGTGCCAGCAGCCCCGCCCGGGTGGCATTCGGGTTAAACTATGGCTACACCTTC. The full variable domain, with the rest looked up from reference TRBV7-8 and TRBJ1-2, is GAGVSQSPRYKVAKRGQDVALRCDPISGHVSLFWYQQALGQGPEFLTYFQNEAQLDKSGLPSDRFFAERPEGSVSTLKIQRTQQEDSAVYLCASSPARVAFGLNYGYTFGSGTRLTVV.

In nucleotides, the CDR3 is TGCGCCAGCAGCTTGATATCGGGGGAAGCTTTCTTT. Protein sequence: CASSLISGEAFF. V is TRBV5-1 and J is TRBJ1-1, with unresolved D. V lost 1 base and J lost 8, with 9 bases in between. Germline V CDR1 and CDR2: SGHRS, YFSETQ. The CDR3 runs to 12 residues.

This chain connects TRBV15 to TRBJ2-1, with 9 bases aligning to TRBD1. CDR3 length: 18 residues. The germline gives CDR1 LNHNV, CDR2 YYDKDF (reference sequence). J was trimmed by 7 bases and V by 0 bases; bases with no gene match: 13. CDR3 residues: CATSRDRRGVQGANEQFF. CDR3 nucleotide sequence: TGTGCCACCAGCAGAGATCGGCGAGGTGTACAGGGGGCGAATGAGCAGTTCTTC.